This TCR beta chain was recovered during a study of blood T cell repertoires in COVID-19 (dated by TCRdb to about 2020). Background on the whole study: Samples covering the acute and convalescent phases of COVID-19 were provided by collaborators in the United States, Italy and Spain. The prospective study material was composed of cDNA or gDNA derived from T cells, B-cell-depleted T cells, or PBMCs. Deeply sampled blood TCRbeta repertoires from subjects exposed to, actively infected with, or recovered from COVID-19 were included in the dataset. The repertoires were released in a freely available public database meant as a resource for research on the immune response to SARS-CoV-2. The samples were drawn from two sources: the first 160 participants of the ongoing ImmuneRACE study, and fewer than 1,500 subjects contributed by 6 global collaborators. The sample metadata nearly always contained a de-identified subject ID, COVID-19 status, age in years and sex. Where available, HLA class I and class II types were obtained from metadata supplied by the sample provider rather than from assay-based typing. General conclusions and limits of the study: How much clinical and demographic metadata was included differed by source and by participant, and the metadata was provided uncurated.

As for this clone: This clone's antigen is unknown. Per-base quality was not reported, and no clone a single base away is much larger than it.

TCRbeta CDR3 regions were amplified from genomic DNA using the immunoSEQ Assay, a bias-controlled multiplex PCR. The study's own analysis went as follows. The number of nucleated cells in each sample was estimated from the amplification of reference gene primers within the assay. To quantify the absolute abundance of each unique TCRbeta CDR3 rearrangement, sequence reads were collapsed and filtered. For each sample, productive Simpson clonality was calculated as the square root of Simpson's diversity index across productive rearrangements. The immuneACCESS repertoire file appears here via TCRdb, limited to in-frame rearrangements. These files lack a portion of the clones; in checked studies, under half of the deficit traces to unresolved V genes, and the cause of the others is not known. V and J calls and clone size are given by that table; D and trimming were obtained from the DNA. A total of under 250,000 clones appear in this sample, about four fifths of them only once. The ten largest clones represent roughly 8.8% of the sample.

Collaborating institutions collected whole blood in K2EDTA tubes following their own protocols. For TCRbeta analysis, collaborators shipped samples in one of three forms: frozen whole blood, isolated PBMCs, or DNA extracted from either of those sample types. The germline V gene sets CDR1 to SGHRS and CDR2 to YFSETQ. Including cysteine and phenylalanine, the CDR3 has 15 amino acids. This entry keeps only the CDR3 DNA: 45 bases, framed from base 1. The V end gives up 4 bases and the J end 4 bases, leaving 9 bases in the junction not matched to a gene. This TCR derives from a man between 35 and 55 years old with active or convalescent COVID-19. The chain is encoded by TRBV5-1 joined to TRBJ2-3, with 7 central nucleotides matching TRBD1. Sequencing input: peripheral blood. The DNA sequence is as follows: TGCGCCAGCAGCGCAGACAGGGTAGTCGCAGATACGCAGTATTTT. The resulting protein is CASSADRVVADTQYF.